Below, one T cell receptor beta chain is given with its context. The target antigen is unknown. The data derive from a study of T cells expressing NK-cell markers. At the level of the study: Sequencing of TCR beta repertoires drew on sorted CD3+CD56+NKG2C+, CD3+CD56+NKG2C- and CD3+CD56-NKG2C+ T cells. Most of the eight sequenced donors were HCMV-seropositive; one was seronegative.

Germline CDR1 is LNHDA and CDR2 is SQIVND (reference sequence). The CDR3 consists of 17 residues. Study observations and caveats: Similarly, these clonotypes led the CD3+CD56-NKG2C+ fraction as well in several donors.

UMIs accompanied the 5'RACE template switching by which TCR beta cDNA was made. TCRdb reprocessed the 5' RACE reads; each CDR3 protein has one entry and no DNA is given. The sample's table shows approximately 110,000 distinct CDR3 sequences. The receptor was derived from a woman aged 18-70 years in good health. The sequenced sample was blood T cells: a sorted CD56 or NKG2C T cell subset, CD4+ or CD8+ T cells, or bulk PBMC T cells (not recorded which). J is TRBJ2-1 and V is TRBV19; TCRdb's D gene call, TRBD2, goes unchecked for lack of DNA. The CDR3 region is CASSIDLASGTYNEQFF.